The T cell receptor beta chain described here comes from a study of blood T cell repertoires in COVID-19. Study overall: PBMCs, B-cell-depleted T cells, or T cells were the source of the cDNA or gDNA that made up the material.

CDR3 length: 15 residues. With 1 base removed from V and 4 bases from J, the gap between germline ends came to 11 bases. Germline V gene sequence: CDR1 LNHDA, CDR2 SQIVND (reference sequence). Per the authors' pipeline: Estimation of nucleated cell counts relied on the amplification of reference gene primers. Repertoires were generated with immunoSEQ multiplex PCR, while TCRdb's copy carries only in-frame clones and drops some. V and J calls plus clone size are reproduced from that table; the DNA served to infer D and trimming. Of roughly 220,000 clones detected, about nine tenths appear once; the ten largest clones hold about 4%. Participants' own reports of clinical history determined their cohort assignment.

Sequencing was carried out using PBMCs or T cells enriched from blood (not recorded which). The chain has TRBV19 and TRBJ2-1, with D perhaps matching TRBD2 (7 bases). The clonotype originates from a woman aged 40 to 50 with acute COVID-19. CDR3 protein: CASSIGGGQYNEQFF. The CDR3 nucleotides are TGTGCCAGTAGTATAGGGGGGGGCCAGTACAATGAGCAGTTCTTC.